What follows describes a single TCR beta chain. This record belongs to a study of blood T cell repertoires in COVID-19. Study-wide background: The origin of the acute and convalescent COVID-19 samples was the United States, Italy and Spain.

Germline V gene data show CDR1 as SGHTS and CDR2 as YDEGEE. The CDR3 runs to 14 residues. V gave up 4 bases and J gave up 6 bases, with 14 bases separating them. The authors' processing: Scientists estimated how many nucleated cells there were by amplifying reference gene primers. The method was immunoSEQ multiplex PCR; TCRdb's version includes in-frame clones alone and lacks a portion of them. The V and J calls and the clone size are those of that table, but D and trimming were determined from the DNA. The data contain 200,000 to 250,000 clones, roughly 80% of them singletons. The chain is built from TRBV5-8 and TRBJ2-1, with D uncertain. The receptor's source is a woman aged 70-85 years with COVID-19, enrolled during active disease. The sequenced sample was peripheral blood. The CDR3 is CASSQGGAINEQFF. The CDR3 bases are TGTGCCAGCAGCCAAGGCGGCGCTATCAATGAGCAGTTCTTC.